This TCR beta chain derives from a study of OX40 agonist ivuxolimab in advanced cancers. This CDR3 comprises 13 residues. CDR1 and CDR2 from the germline V gene are SNHLY and FYNNEI. V lost 3 bases and J 2 bases, leaving 7 bases between the germline ends. Here immunoSEQ multiplex PCR was the method, and the copy in TCRdb shows in-frame clones only, minus some. The sample contains some 66,000 clones, 80% to 85% of which appear only once. The clonotype was recovered from an adult with an advanced solid tumor such as melanoma, head and neck, liver or kidney cancer. The sample here was CD4+ or CD8+ T cells sorted from blood, taken in a trial of the OX40 agonist ivuxolimab. The V gene is TRBV2, the J gene TRBJ1-2; tentative D call: TRBD1 (5 bases). This CDR3 reads CASSERQNYGYTF. CDR3 coding DNA: TGTGCCAGCAGTGAGAGACAGAACTATGGCTACACCTTC. The full variable domain, rest sourced from reference TRBV2 and TRBJ1-2, is EPEVTQTPSHQVTQMGQEVILRCVPISNHLYFYWYRQILGQKVEFLVSFYNNEISEKSEIFDDQFSVERPDGSNFTLKIRSTKLEDSAMYFCASSERQNYGYTFGSGTRLTVV.